This T cell receptor (beta chain) was profiled in a study of shared clonotypes between healthy human individuals. Notes on the study in general: A small donor pool kept down the genetic and exposure-history diversity that was represented.

V shed 7 bases, J shed 5 bases, and the junction held 11 bases outside the gene matches. This CDR3 spans 15 amino acids. Germline lookup yields CDR1 LNHDA and CDR2 SQIVND (reference sequence). Naive CD8 populations comprised CD45RO-negative cells positively selected for CCR7, excluding terminally differentiated effector memory CD45RA+ cells. Here immunoSEQ multiplex PCR was the method, and the copy in TCRdb shows in-frame clones only, minus some. Seen here are roughly 2 million clones, about 95% observed once, and the top ten hold 0.85% to 1.3%. Turning to this clone: Its antigen remains unidentified.

The chain is built from TRBV19 and TRBJ2-3, with 8 bases that match TRBD2. This receptor was identified in a man aged 18 to 30 in good health. The sequenced sample was naive CD8+ T cells sorted from blood. The CDR3 protein is CASTHLAGGEDTQYF. The CDR3 bases are TGTGCCAGTACCCACCTGGCGGGAGGAGAAGATACGCAGTATTTT. Filled out from reference TRBV19 and TRBJ2-3, the complete variable domain reads DGGITQSPKYLFRKEGQNVTLSCEQNLNHDAMYWYRQDPGQGLRLIYYSQIVNDFQKGDIAEGYSVSREKKESFPLTVTSAQKNPTAFYLCASTHLAGGEDTQYFGPGTRLTVL.